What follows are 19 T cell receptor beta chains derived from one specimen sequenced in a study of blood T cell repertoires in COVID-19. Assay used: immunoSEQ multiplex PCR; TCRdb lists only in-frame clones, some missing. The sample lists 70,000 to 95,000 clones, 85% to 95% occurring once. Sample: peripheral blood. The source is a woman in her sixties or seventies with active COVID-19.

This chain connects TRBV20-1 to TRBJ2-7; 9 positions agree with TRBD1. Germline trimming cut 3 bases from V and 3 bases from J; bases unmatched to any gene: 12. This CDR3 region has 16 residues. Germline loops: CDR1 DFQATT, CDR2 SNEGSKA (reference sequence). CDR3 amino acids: CSASSTSGTGSYEQYF. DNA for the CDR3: TGCAGTGCTAGTTCTACTTCCGGGACAGGGAGCTACGAGCAGTACTTC.

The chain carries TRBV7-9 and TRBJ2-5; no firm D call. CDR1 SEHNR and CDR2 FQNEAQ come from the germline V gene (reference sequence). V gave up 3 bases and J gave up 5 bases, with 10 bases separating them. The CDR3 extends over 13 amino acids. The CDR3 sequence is CASSLRVLETQYF. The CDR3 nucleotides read TGTGCCAGCAGCTTGCGAGTTTTGGAGACCCAGTACTTC.

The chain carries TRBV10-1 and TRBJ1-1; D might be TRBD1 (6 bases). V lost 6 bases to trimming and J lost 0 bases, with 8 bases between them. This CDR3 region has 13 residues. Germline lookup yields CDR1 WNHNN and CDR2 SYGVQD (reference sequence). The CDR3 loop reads CASRGHLNTEAFF. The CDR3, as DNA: TGCGCCAGCAGGGGACATCTGAACACTGAAGCTTTCTTT.

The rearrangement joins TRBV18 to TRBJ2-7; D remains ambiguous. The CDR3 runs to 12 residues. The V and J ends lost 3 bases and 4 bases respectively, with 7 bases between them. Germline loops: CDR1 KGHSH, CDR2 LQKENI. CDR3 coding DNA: TGTGCCAGCTCACCGTCCTTATACGAGCAGTACTTC. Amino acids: CASSPSLYEQYF.

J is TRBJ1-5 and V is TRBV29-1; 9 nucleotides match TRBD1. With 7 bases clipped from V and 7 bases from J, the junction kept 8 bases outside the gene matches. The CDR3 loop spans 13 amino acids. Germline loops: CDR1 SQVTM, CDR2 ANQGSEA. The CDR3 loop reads CSAKGQGEQPQHF. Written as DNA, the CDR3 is TGCAGCGCCAAGGGACAGGGAGAACAGCCCCAGCATTTT.

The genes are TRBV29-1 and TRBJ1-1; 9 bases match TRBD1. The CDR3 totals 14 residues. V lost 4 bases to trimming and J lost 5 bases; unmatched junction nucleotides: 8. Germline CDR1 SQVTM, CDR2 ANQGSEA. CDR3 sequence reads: CSVAEGTGQTEAFF. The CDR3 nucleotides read TGCAGCGTTGCCGAGGGGACAGGGCAAACTGAAGCTTTCTTT.

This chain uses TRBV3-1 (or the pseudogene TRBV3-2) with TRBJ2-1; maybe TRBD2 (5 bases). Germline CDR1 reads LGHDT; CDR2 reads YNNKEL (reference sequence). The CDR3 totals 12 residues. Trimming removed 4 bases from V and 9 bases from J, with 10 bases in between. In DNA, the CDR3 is TGTGCCAGCAGCCTACTAGAAGGTGAGCAGTTCTTC. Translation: CASSLLEGEQFF.

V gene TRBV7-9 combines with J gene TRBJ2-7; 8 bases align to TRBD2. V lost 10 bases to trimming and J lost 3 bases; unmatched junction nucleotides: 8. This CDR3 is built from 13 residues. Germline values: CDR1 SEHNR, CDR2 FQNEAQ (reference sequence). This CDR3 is CAIRGGTDYEQYF. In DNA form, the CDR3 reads TGTGCCATCCGCGGGGGGACCGACTACGAGCAGTACTTC. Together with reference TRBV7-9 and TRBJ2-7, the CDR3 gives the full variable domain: DTGVSQNPRHKITKRGQNVTFRCDPISEHNRLYWYRQTLGQGPEFLTYFQNEAQLEKSRLLSDRFSAERPKGSFSTLEIQRTEQGDSAMYLCAIRGGTDYEQYFGPGTRLTVT.

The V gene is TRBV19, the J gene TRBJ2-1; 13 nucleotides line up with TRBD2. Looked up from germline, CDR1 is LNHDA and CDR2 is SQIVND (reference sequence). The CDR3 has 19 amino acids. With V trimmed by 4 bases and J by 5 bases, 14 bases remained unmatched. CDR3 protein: CASSKGLAGVLGWNNEQFF. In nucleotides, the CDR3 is TGTGCCAGTAGTAAAGGACTAGCGGGAGTGCTAGGATGGAACAATGAGCAGTTCTTC.

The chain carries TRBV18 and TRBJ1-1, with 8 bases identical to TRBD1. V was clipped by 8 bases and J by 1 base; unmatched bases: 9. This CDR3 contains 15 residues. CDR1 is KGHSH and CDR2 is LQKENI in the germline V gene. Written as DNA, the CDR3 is TGTGCCAGCACCGGGACAGGCAATAGGAACACTGAAGCTTTCTTT. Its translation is CASTGTGNRNTEAFF.

The CDR3 loop is CASSTGTSRDTQYF. CDR3 nucleotide sequence: TGTGCCAGCAGCACCGGGACTAGCCGAGACACGCAGTATTTT. This chain joins TRBV5-4 and TRBJ2-3, with 9 bases matching TRBD2. V lost 4 bases, J lost 9 bases, and 9 bases stayed unmatched. The CDR3 totals 14 residues. The germline V gene encodes CDR1 SGHNT and CDR2 YYREEE (reference sequence).

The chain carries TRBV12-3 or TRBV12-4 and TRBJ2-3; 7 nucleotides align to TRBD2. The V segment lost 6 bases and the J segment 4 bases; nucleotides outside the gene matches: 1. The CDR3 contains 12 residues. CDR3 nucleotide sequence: TGTGCCAGCAGGGGGGGGGCAGATACGCAGTATTTT. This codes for CASRGGADTQYF.

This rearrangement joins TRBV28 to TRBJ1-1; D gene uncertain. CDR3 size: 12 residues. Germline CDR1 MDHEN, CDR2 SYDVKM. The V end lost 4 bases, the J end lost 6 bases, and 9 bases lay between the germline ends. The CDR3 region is CASSSPGSEAFF. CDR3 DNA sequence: TGTGCCAGCAGTTCCCCAGGCTCTGAAGCTTTCTTT. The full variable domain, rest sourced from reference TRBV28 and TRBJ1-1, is DVKVTQSSRYLVKRTGEKVFLECVQDMDHENMFWYRQDPGLGLRLIYFSYDVKMKEKGDIPEGYSVSREKKERFSLILESASTNQTSMYLCASSSPGSEAFFGQGTRLTVV.

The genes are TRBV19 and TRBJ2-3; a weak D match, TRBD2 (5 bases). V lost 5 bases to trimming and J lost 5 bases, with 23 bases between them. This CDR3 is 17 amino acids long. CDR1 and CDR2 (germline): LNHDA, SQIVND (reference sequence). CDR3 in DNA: TGTGCCAGTAGTTTCGATGGGTCTAGCCCCGCCAAAGATACGCAGTATTTT. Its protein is CASSFDGSSPAKDTQYF.

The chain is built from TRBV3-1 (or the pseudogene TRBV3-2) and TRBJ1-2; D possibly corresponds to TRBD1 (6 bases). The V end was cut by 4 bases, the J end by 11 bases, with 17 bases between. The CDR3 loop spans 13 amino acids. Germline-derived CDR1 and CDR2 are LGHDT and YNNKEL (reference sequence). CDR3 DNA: TGTGCCAGCAGCCTACGGGGGGGGACATTTTACACCTTC. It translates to CASSLRGGTFYTF.

In DNA form, the CDR3 reads TGTGCCAGCAGCCGGGACAGGGGGGCCGGGGAGCTGTTTTTT. It is translated as CASSRDRGAGELFF. The chain combines TRBV5-4 with TRBJ2-2; 11 nucleotides line up with TRBD1. Germline trimming cut 4 bases from V and 6 bases from J; bases unmatched to any gene: 2. The length of the CDR3 is 14 residues. Germline V lookup: CDR1 SGHNT, CDR2 YYREEE (reference sequence).

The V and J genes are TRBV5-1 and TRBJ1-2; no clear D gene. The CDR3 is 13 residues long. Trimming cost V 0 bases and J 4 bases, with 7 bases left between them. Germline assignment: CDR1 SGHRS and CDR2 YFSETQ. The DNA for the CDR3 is TGCGCCAGCAGCTTGGACGGGGTCTATGGCTACACCTTC. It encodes CASSLDGVYGYTF.

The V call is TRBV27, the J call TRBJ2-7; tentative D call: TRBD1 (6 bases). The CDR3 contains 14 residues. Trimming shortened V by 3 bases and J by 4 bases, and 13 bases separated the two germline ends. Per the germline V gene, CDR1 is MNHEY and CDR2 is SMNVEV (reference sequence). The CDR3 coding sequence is TGTGCCAGCAGTTTGGGCAGGGGCTCGTACGAGCAGTACTTC. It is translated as CASSLGRGSYEQYF.

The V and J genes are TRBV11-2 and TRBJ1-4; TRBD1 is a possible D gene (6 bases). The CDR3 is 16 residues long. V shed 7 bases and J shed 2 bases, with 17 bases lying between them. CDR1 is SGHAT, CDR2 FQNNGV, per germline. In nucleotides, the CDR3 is TGTGCCAGCACCCCGTATCAGGGGACGACTAATGAAAAACTGTTTTTT. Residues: CASTPYQGTTNEKLFF.